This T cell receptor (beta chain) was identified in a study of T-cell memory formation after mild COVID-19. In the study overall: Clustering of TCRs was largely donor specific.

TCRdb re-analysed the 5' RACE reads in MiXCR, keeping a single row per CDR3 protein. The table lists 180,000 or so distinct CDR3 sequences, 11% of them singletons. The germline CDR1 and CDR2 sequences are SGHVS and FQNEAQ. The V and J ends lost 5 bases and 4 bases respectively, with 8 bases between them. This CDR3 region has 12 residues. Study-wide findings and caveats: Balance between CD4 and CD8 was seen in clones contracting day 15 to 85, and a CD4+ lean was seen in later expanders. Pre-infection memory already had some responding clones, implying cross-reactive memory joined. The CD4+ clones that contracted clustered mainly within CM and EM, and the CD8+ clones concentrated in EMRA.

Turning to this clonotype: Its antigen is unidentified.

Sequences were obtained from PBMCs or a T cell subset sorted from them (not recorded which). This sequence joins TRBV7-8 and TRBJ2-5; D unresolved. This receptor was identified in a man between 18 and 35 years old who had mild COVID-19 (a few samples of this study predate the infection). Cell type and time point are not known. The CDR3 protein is CASSGARETQYF. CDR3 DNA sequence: TGTGCCAGCAGCGGAGCCCGAGAGACCCAGTACTTC.